This T cell receptor beta chain was sequenced during a study of prognosis after radiotherapy for stage I lung cancer. Study background: Each non-small cell lung cancer patient was deemed medically inoperable. The patient group included nobody who received concurrent therapy with stereotactic body radiotherapy.

Ten or more counts support this clonotype. What it binds is unknown. Multiplex PCR, run in two rounds, amplified TCR beta CDR3 from genomic DNA. Gene-specific TRBV and TRBJ primers were used in PCR round one. Using its own MiXCR run on the multiplex PCR reads, TCRdb lists one record per CDR3 protein. The sample lists over 25,000 distinct CDR3 sequences, about half seen once, with 14% to 15% in the top ten. Germline V gene sequence: CDR1 MNHNS, CDR2 SASEGT. Between the trimmed V and J ends, which lost 5 bases and 5 bases, there was a span of 15 bases. The CDR3 has 14 amino acids. General study points: The authors did not determine whether the expanded TCR clones were tumor-specific.

The chain uses TRBV6-1 and TRBJ1-1; D is unclear. This TCR was recovered from a donor over 45 with non-small cell lung cancer. The sequencing here drew on PBMCs, taken before or after stereotactic body radiation therapy (not recorded which). CDR3 DNA: TGTGCCAGCAGTACTCTAAGGGAAGGGACTGAAGCTTTCTTT. It yields the protein CASSTLREGTEAFF.